This is a list of T cell receptor beta chains from one sample in a study of cytomegalovirus exposure and HLA in healthy donors. Clones were read by immunoSEQ multiplex PCR, and TCRdb kept only the in-frame ones, dropping some. The sample contains 150,000 to 200,000 clones, around 68% of which appear only once. Sequenced material: PBMCs. These receptors all come from a girl aged 10-17 years in good health and CMV-seronegative. Both conserved end residues are part of each CDR3. The D gene is left open where the match is weak. Some rows mark clone size as missing; the rest say once, few, many or name a class of expanded clone.

d_gene,abundance,j_gene,v_gene,CDR3aa,CDR3nt
TRBD1,few,TRBJ2-7,TRBV6-5,CASSYDGTGGYEQYF,TGTGCCAGCAGTTACGACGGGACAGGGGGCTACGAGCAGTACTTC
TRBD1,-,TRBJ1-1,TRBV6-4,CASSAQGGNTEAFF,TGTGCCAGCAGTGCCCAGGGGGGAAACACTGAAGCTTTCTTT
-,-,TRBJ1-2,TRBV4-1,CASSQGSSRGYTF,TGCGCCAGCAGCCAAGGCAGTTCTCGTGGCTACACCTTC
-,-,TRBJ1-5,TRBV5-6,CASSFLQGKGNQPQHF,TGTGCCAGCAGCTTTTTGCAGGGGAAGGGCAATCAGCCCCAGCATTTT
TRBD2,few,TRBJ2-7,TRBV6-5,CATLNPLAGGYEQYF,TGTGCCACCCTCAACCCACTAGCGGGGGGCTACGAGCAGTACTTC
TRBD1,-,TRBJ1-6,TRBV5-8,CASSSRLTGGGSPLHF,TGTGCCAGCAGCTCCCGGCTAACAGGGGGCGGTTCACCCCTCCACTTT
-,-,TRBJ1-5,TRBV2,CASRRSRGLNQPQHF,TGTGCCAGCAGGCGGTCGAGGGGACTAAATCAGCCCCAGCATTTT
-,-,TRBJ2-1,TRBV6-1,CASSYPGQQREQFF,TGTGCCAGCAGCTACCCCGGACAGCAACGGGAGCAGTTCTTC
-,-,TRBJ1-2,TRBV7-9,CASSGGRFKDGYTF,TGTGCCAGCTCGGGGGGGCGGTTTAAGGATGGCTACACCTTC
TRBD1,few,TRBJ2-3,TRBV7-7,CASSQGDPGTDTQYF,TGTGCCAGCAGCCAGGGGGACCCCGGCACAGATACGCAGTATTTT
-,-,TRBJ2-1,TRBV13,CASSLISGVSIEQFF,TGTGCCAGCAGCTTAATAAGCGGCGTATCGATTGAGCAGTTCTTC
-,-,TRBJ1-3,TRBV9,CASSVGRGGYSGNTIYF,TGTGCCAGCAGCGTAGGTAGGGGGGGATACTCTGGAAACACCATATATTTT
-,-,TRBJ1-1,TRBV12-5,CASGFPSVNTEAFF,TGTGCTAGTGGTTTTCCCTCTGTTAACACTGAAGCTTTCTTT
-,-,TRBJ2-5,TRBV27,CASSPLGGPKETQYF,TGTGCCAGCAGCCCGCTAGGCGGTCCTAAAGAGACCCAGTACTTC
-,-,TRBJ2-5,TRBV6-1,CASSEGGYGQETQYF,TGTGCCAGCAGTGAAGGCGGGTATGGGCAAGAGACCCAGTACTTC
TRBD2,once,TRBJ2-5,TRBV4-1,CASSQAGGNQETQYF,TGCGCCAGCAGCCAAGCGGGGGGAAACCAAGAGACCCAGTACTTC
TRBD1,-,TRBJ2-2,TRBV5-8,CASSQPWDRGWTGELFF,TGTGCCAGCAGCCAGCCCTGGGACAGGGGGTGGACCGGGGAGCTGTTTTTT
TRBD1,once,TRBJ2-1,TRBV19,CASSGDSNYEQFF,TGTGCCAGTAGTGGGGACAGTAATTATGAGCAGTTCTTC
TRBD1,-,TRBJ1-1,TRBV2,CATSGTGRGNTEAFF,TGTGCCACCTCCGGGACAGGGAGGGGGAACACTGAAGCTTTCTTT
-,-,TRBJ2-1,TRBV6-6,CASSLGLFFF,TGTGCCAGCAGTTTGGGACTTTTCTTCTTC
TRBD2,-,TRBJ2-7,TRBV7-9,CASSFSGGNSYEQYF,TGTGCCAGCAGCTTCTCGGGGGGTAATTCCTACGAGCAGTACTTC
TRBD1,-,TRBJ1-1,TRBV18,CASSPPGQGEVAFF,TGTGCCAGCTCACCACCGGGACAGGGGGAAGTGGCTTTCTTT
-,-,TRBJ2-1,TRBV7-9,CASSLVNRLNEQFF,TGTGCCAGCAGCTTAGTCAACAGGCTCAATGAGCAGTTCTTC